Presented here are 26 T cell receptor beta chains from one specimen sequenced in a study of blood T cells in healthy people across ages. The authors ran a second PCR of about 6 to 11 cycles using a sample-barcoded 5' primer and a J-beta primer mix. Using its own MiXCR run on the 5' RACE reads, TCRdb lists one record per CDR3 protein. The sample holds hundreds of thousands of distinct CDR3 sequences, roughly 49% seen once. The sample taken for sequencing was blood. The receptors derive from a woman between 55 and 75 years old in good health.

This clonotype has more than one count but fewer than ten. The rearrangement joins TRBV27 to TRBJ2-7, with D tentatively TRBD1 (7 bases). The CDR3 is made up of 14 amino acids. Germline CDR1 is MNHEY and CDR2 is SMNVEV (reference sequence). Trimming removed 3 bases at V and 7 bases at J, with 16 bases between. This CDR3 reads CASSLAGQTMEQYF. CDR3 DNA: TGTGCCAGCAGTTTGGCGGGACAGACGATGGAGCAGTACTTC.

This clonotype was seen at least ten times. CDR3 DNA: TGCAGTGCTAGACGACAAGCCTACGAGCAGTACTTC. Translated, it gives CSARRQAYEQYF. The gene calls are TRBV20-1 and TRBJ2-7; D unresolved. There are 12 residues in the CDR3. CDR1 is DFQATT, CDR2 SNEGSKA, per germline (reference sequence). Trimming took off 2 bases at V and 2 bases at J, with 7 bases between the two ends.

This clonotype was seen a handful of times. This chain connects TRBV24-1 to TRBJ2-1, with 9 positions matching TRBD2. The CDR3 covers 15 residues. Germline CDR1 and CDR2: KGHDR and SFDVKD. V was pared by 2 bases and J by 5 bases, with 3 bases of the junction left unmatched. In DNA form, the CDR3 reads TGTGCCACCAGTGATTCCGCTAGCGGGAACAATGAGCAGTTCTTC. Translation gives CATSDSASGNNEQFF.

This chain links TRBV11-2 with TRBJ2-3; no clear D gene. The CDR3 totals 16 residues. CDR1 is SGHAT, CDR2 FQNNGV, per germline. Trimming left V 5 bases short and J 4 bases short, with 19 bases between. CDR3 nucleotides: TGTGCCAGCAGCACGCCCCGCTCGGTGGGTCCAGATACGCAGTATTTT. It is translated as CASSTPRSVGPDTQYF.

This chain links TRBV7-2 with TRBJ1-1, with D tentatively TRBD1 (6 bases). The CDR3 consists of 15 residues. From germline, CDR1 is SGHTA and CDR2 FQGNSA. The V end lost 1 base, the J end lost 8 bases, and 17 bases lay between the germline ends. The CDR3 sequence is CASSLVGGAGKEAFF. CDR3 coding DNA: TGTGCCAGCAGCTTAGTAGGGGGTGCAGGCAAAGAAGCTTTCTTT.

The chain combines TRBV5-1 with TRBJ2-2; 9 nucleotides match TRBD2. Trimming removed 0 bases from V and 4 bases from J; junction bases left unmatched: 10. The CDR3 spans 18 residues. The germline V gene has CDR1 SGHRS and CDR2 YFSETQ. The CDR3 nucleotides read TGCGCCAGCAGCTTGGATTCGGCGGGAGGGCCTTTCACCGGGGAGCTGTTTTTT. It codes for CASSLDSAGGPFTGELFF.

The genes are TRBV10-3 and TRBJ2-1, with D perhaps TRBD1 (6 bases). V was trimmed by 10 bases and J by 13 bases, leaving 26 bases between them. There are 14 residues in the CDR3. Per germline, CDR1 ENHRY and CDR2 SYGVKD. Here the CDR3 reads CATAGTGTQRIQFF. DNA of the CDR3: TGTGCCACGGCTGGGACCGGGACACAACGGATACAGTTCTTC.

This clonotype was counted a few times. The chain employs TRBV7-2 and TRBJ2-7; D possibly corresponds to TRBD1 (6 bases). The germline V gene encodes CDR1 SGHTA and CDR2 FQGNSA. Between the trimmed V and J ends, which lost 5 bases and 1 base, there was a span of 12 bases. CDR3 length: 14 amino acids. CDR3 nucleotides: TGTGCCAGCAGCCCTCGGGACAAGTCCTACGAGCAGTACTTC. This encodes CASSPRDKSYEQYF.

This clonotype was seen only once. V and J are TRBV12-3 or TRBV12-4 and TRBJ2-5, with 10 bases fitting TRBD2. V shed 7 bases, J shed 5 bases, and the junction held 7 bases outside the gene matches. The CDR3 loop spans 14 amino acids. CDR3 loop: CASNSAGGRETQYF. CDR3 DNA: TGTGCCAGCAACTCAGCGGGAGGGCGGGAGACCCAGTACTTC.

The chain employs TRBV7-2 and TRBJ2-3; D may match TRBD1 or TRBD2 (6 bases each). The CDR3 consists of 14 residues. V was cut by 6 bases and J by 2 bases, with 12 bases left in between. Looked up from germline, CDR1 is SGHTA and CDR2 is FQGNSA. The CDR3 region is CASSRGGTTDTQYF. The CDR3 coding sequence is TGTGCCAGCAGTAGAGGGGGGACCACAGATACGCAGTATTTT.

V and J are TRBV4-1 and TRBJ1-2, with no clear D. V was pared by 0 bases and J by 4 bases, with 12 bases between. The CDR3 consists of 15 residues. Germline V gene lookup returns CDR1 MGHRA and CDR2 YSYEKL. The CDR3 DNA reads TGCGCCAGCAGCCAAGATGCCCTGGACCTCTATGGCTACACCTTC. The encoded protein is CASSQDALDLYGYTF.

The chain is built from TRBV20-1 and TRBJ1-1, with a weak D call TRBD1 (6 bases). Germline V gene lookup returns CDR1 DFQATT and CDR2 SNEGSKA (reference sequence). The CDR3 covers 13 residues. V was shortened by 0 bases and J by 11 bases, with 16 bases between the two germline ends. Written as DNA, the CDR3 is TGCAGTGCTAGAGAAGGGGCTGGGGGGGCGGCTTTCTTT. It encodes CSAREGAGGAAFF.

The chain uses TRBV28 and TRBJ2-5, with D perhaps TRBD1 (5 bases). This CDR3 has 14 residues. Trimming took 3 bases from V and 11 from J, leaving 19 bases between them. The germline V gene encodes CDR1 MDHEN and CDR2 SYDVKM. CDR3 sequence: CASSFTLSGNLQYF. CDR3 DNA: TGTGCCAGCAGTTTCACCCTTTCAGGGAATTTGCAGTACTTC.

The chain carries TRBV7-3 and TRBJ2-6, with D unclear. The CDR3 consists of 16 residues. The V end was cut by 2 bases, the J end by 5 bases, with 13 bases between. The germline V gene has CDR1 SGHTA and CDR2 FQGTGA. The CDR3: CASSLGLGNRANVLTF. The CDR3 DNA reads TGTGCCAGCAGCTTAGGCTTGGGGAACAGGGCCAACGTCCTGACTTTC.

V is TRBV7-9 and J is TRBJ2-1, with TRBD1 matching over 10 bases. Per germline, CDR1 SEHNR and CDR2 FQNEAQ (reference sequence). The trim removed 7 bases at V and 10 bases at J, leaving 7 bases unmatched. The CDR3 length is 13 residues. The DNA of the CDR3 is TGTGCCAGCAACAGACAGGGGGCAGGGGAGCAGTTCTTC. Amino acid sequence: CASNRQGAGEQFF.

The chain employs TRBV7-2 and TRBJ2-7; 8 bases are shared with TRBD2. CDR3 length: 18 amino acids. The V gene end was trimmed by 2 bases and the J gene end by 4 bases; junction bases not matched to a gene: 16. In germline, CDR1 is SGHTA, CDR2 FQGNSA. The CDR3 sequence: CASSLQIALRREVYEQYF. The CDR3 nucleotides are TGTGCCAGCAGCTTACAGATCGCCCTCCGGCGGGAGGTGTACGAGCAGTACTTC.

This clonotype was recorded only once. The genes are TRBV7-8 and TRBJ1-2, with D maybe TRBD1 (6 bases). The CDR3 consists of 14 residues. Germline values: CDR1 SGHVS, CDR2 FQNEAQ. Trimming took 8 bases from V and 2 from J, leaving 15 bases between them. The CDR3 DNA follows: TGTGCCAGCTCGGCACAGGGAAAGAACTATGGCTACACCTTC. It is translated as CASSAQGKNYGYTF.

The rearrangement uses TRBV5-1 and TRBJ2-7; 10 bases are shared with TRBD1. Germline V lookup: CDR1 SGHRS, CDR2 YFSETQ. This CDR3 spans 14 amino acids. V shed 3 bases, J shed 6 bases, and the junction held 6 bases outside the gene matches. CDR3 sequence: CASSSDRGRIEQYF. The DNA of the CDR3 is TGCGCCAGCAGCTCCGACAGGGGGCGGATCGAGCAGTACTTC. Looking up the rest from reference TRBV5-1 and TRBJ2-7 gives the full variable domain: KAGVTQTPRYLIKTRGQQVTLSCSPISGHRSVSWYQQTPGQGLQFLFEYFSETQRNKGNFPGRFSGRQFSNSRSEMNVSTLELGDSALYLCASSSDRGRIEQYFGPGTRLTVT.

This chain uses TRBV20-1 with TRBJ1-6, with D possibly matching TRBD1 (5 bases). The V end was cut by 0 bases, the J end by 6 bases, with 12 bases between. The germline gives CDR1 DFQATT, CDR2 SNEGSKA (reference sequence). This CDR3 has 15 amino acids. In DNA, the CDR3 is TGCAGTGCTAGAGACGCTCAGGGAATTAATTCACCCCTCCACTTT. It encodes CSARDAQGINSPLHF.

The rearrangement links TRBV29-1 to TRBJ2-3; 8 positions match TRBD1. The CDR3 totals 13 residues. Germline values: CDR1 SQVTM, CDR2 ANQGSEA. V shed 4 bases and J 1 base; nucleotides not matched to a gene: 1. The DNA of the CDR3 is TGCAGCGTTGCGGGACAGGGCACAGATACGCAGTATTTT. It specifies CSVAGQGTDTQYF.

The chain is built from TRBV7-9 and TRBJ2-7, with D hard to call. Deletions cut 1 base from V and 7 bases from J, with 5 bases between. Germline V gives CDR1 SEHNR, CDR2 FQNEAQ (reference sequence). CDR3 length: 11 amino acids. The CDR3 sequence: CASSLVVEQYF. CDR3 coding DNA: TGTGCCAGCAGCTTAGTGGTGGAGCAGTACTTC. The full variable domain, completed using reference TRBV7-9 and TRBJ2-7, is DTGVSQNPRHKITKRGQNVTFRCDPISEHNRLYWYRQTLGQGPEFLTYFQNEAQLEKSRLLSDRFSAERPKGSFSTLEIQRTEQGDSAMYLCASSLVVEQYFGPGTRLTVT.

For this clonotype: The junction departs from germline at one end; a sequencing error may be responsible. The chain links TRBV20-1 to TRBJ2-3; 8 bases line up with TRBD2. This CDR3 is built from 13 residues. In germline, CDR1 is DFQATT, CDR2 SNEGSKA (reference sequence). The chain's CDR3 is CSASGRAADMQYF. In DNA form, the CDR3 reads TGCAGTGCTAGCGGGAGGGCAGCCGATATGCAGTATTTT.

V is TRBV14 and J is TRBJ2-1; a possible D gene is TRBD2 (5 bases). CDR3 size: 17 residues. The germline V gene has CDR1 SGHDN and CDR2 FVKESK. Deletions cut 0 bases from V and 0 bases from J, with 12 bases between. Here the CDR3 DNA reads TGTGCCAGCAGCCAAGATTTGGCGGGTAGCTCCTACAATGAGCAGTTCTTC. Translation: CASSQDLAGSSYNEQFF.

A few counts support this clonotype. The genes are TRBV3-1 and TRBJ2-4; 7 nucleotides line up with TRBD1. TRBJ2-7 explains the end of the DNA better; the J call may be wrong. The CDR3 covers 14 residues. Looked up from germline, CDR1 is LGHDT and CDR2 is YNNKEL (reference sequence). The chain's CDR3 is CASRPSTGFSEQYF. In nucleotides, the CDR3 is TGTGCCAGCAGGCCATCGACAGGGTTTTCCGAGCAGTACTTC.

This clonotype showed up just once. This chain joins TRBV7-3 and TRBJ2-1, with 11 bases aligning to TRBD2. J gave up 0 bases and V 4 bases, and 5 bases lay outside the gene matches. Germline loops: CDR1 SGHTA, CDR2 FQGTGA. The CDR3 spans 17 residues. The CDR3 DNA is TGTGCCAGCAGCTCGGGACTAGCGGAGAGCTCCTACAATGAGCAGTTCTTC. This translates into CASSSGLAESSYNEQFF.

As for this clonotype: Relative to the germline gene, one junction end is altered; a read error may explain this. The chain couples TRBV5-3 to TRBJ2-1; D is perhaps TRBD2 (7 bases). TRBV5-3 is an ORF, with its function uncertain. The CDR3 is made up of 17 amino acids. CDR3: CASSLLGGGKAYNEQFF. In DNA, the CDR3 is TGTGCCAGCAGCTTGTTGGGGGGGGGCAAAGCGTACAATGAGCAGTTCTTC.